This is a list of T cell receptor beta chains from one sample in a study of cytomegalovirus exposure and HLA in healthy donors. Clones were read by immunoSEQ multiplex PCR, and TCRdb kept only the in-frame ones, dropping some. This sample carries about 120,000 clones, about 73% of them seen once, and the ten largest clones take around 4.1%. The sample was PBMCs. The receptors derive from a woman aged 40 to 50 in good health and CMV-seronegative. Each CDR3 is given with its conserved first and last residue. Fields, in order: V gene, clone size, D gene, CDR3 protein. D genes are given only for firm matches. A clone size is listed for some rows: how often the clone was seen (once, few, many), or a class if it is expanded.

TRBV29-1,NA,NA,CSVQGRISMGYTF
TRBV7-2,few,NA,CASSSGPRGGGEKLFF
TRBV7-3,NA,TRBD1,CASSLFGDSSETQYF
TRBV5-4,NA,TRBD2,CASSPGGFYEQYF
TRBV28,NA,NA,CASSLQNRGGFHEQFF
TRBV4-2,few,TRBD2,CASSQEGGTVSHLFSYNEQFF
TRBV5-1,NA,TRBD1,CASSLASGRGSGRSEAFF
TRBV7-8,NA,NA,CASSPSGTPYEQYF
TRBV19,NA,TRBD2,CASNPSGNTGELFF
TRBV4-3,NA,NA,CASSQHPDEKLFF
TRBV18,NA,TRBD1,CASSNTGTGGAADTEAFF
TRBV6-5,NA,NA,CASNLRGANYGYTF